Presented here are 17 T cell receptor beta chains from one specimen sequenced in a study of shared clonotypes between healthy human individuals (dated by TCRdb to the early 2020s). Libraries came from the immunoSEQ multiplex PCR assay. The immuneACCESS repertoire file appears here via TCRdb, limited to in-frame rearrangements. These files lack a portion of the clones; in checked studies, under half of the deficit traces to unresolved V genes, and the cause of the others is not known. The sample yields approximately 2,000,000 clones; about 90% were counted once. The ten largest clones take up 0.37% of the sample. What was sequenced was naive CD4+ T cells from PBMCs. Explained via the paper, the cell subset or site label denotes: CD45RA+ positively selected. Source of these receptors: a man in his late teens or twenties in good health. Some clones in this sample may be carry-over from other donors' samples.

The genes are TRBV25-1 and TRBJ1-3; no definite D call. The germline V gene encodes CDR1 MGHDK and CDR2 SYGVNS. The CDR3 is made up of 13 amino acids. The V and J ends lost 4 bases and 6 bases respectively, with 10 bases between them. The CDR3 bases are TGTGCCAGCAGTGGGTCGGGTCCAAACACCATATATTTT. It translates to CASSGSGPNTIYF.

Concerning this clone: Other nucleotide sequences in the sample specify the same CDR3. J is TRBJ2-5 and V is TRBV28; D is possibly TRBD2 (5 bases). Trimming took off 5 bases at V and 4 bases at J, with 14 bases between the two ends. This CDR3 has 14 residues. Germline assignment: CDR1 MDHEN and CDR2 SYDVKM. This chain's CDR3 is CASSPAGGRETQYF. In DNA form, the CDR3 reads TGTGCCAGCAGTCCCGCGGGTGGGCGAGAGACCCAGTACTTC.

Here the CDR3 DNA reads TGTGCCAGCAGCCGCGGGACGGGCTCTGGAAACACCATATATTTT. Translating it yields CASSRGTGSGNTIYF. The chain links TRBV4-2 to TRBJ1-3; perhaps TRBD1 as D (5 bases). CDR1 LGHNA and CDR2 YNFKEQ come from the germline V gene. This CDR3 comprises 15 residues. The germline V and J ends were trimmed by 4 bases and 0 bases, with 10 bases remaining between them.

The chain links TRBV7-2 to TRBJ2-2, with a possible D match to TRBD2 (6 bases). The CDR3 has 16 amino acids. V shed 4 bases and J shed 4 bases, with 16 bases lying between them. Germline CDR1 is SGHTA and CDR2 is FQGNSA. The CDR3 here is CASSSSLALATGELFF. CDR3 nucleotide sequence: TGTGCCAGCAGCTCGAGCCTAGCGTTGGCCACCGGGGAGCTGTTTTTT.

This clone was seen only once. The chain recombines TRBV2 with TRBJ1-4; TRBD1 is a possible D gene (5 bases). The germline V gene encodes CDR1 SNHLY and CDR2 FYNNEI. CDR3 size: 15 residues. The V gene lost 6 bases and the J gene lost 0 bases, with 11 bases spanning the gap. The DNA for the CDR3 is TGTGCCAGCAGGGGGACTCAGGCAACTAATGAAAAACTGTTTTTT. Residues: CASRGTQATNEKLFF.

The V gene is TRBV28, the J gene TRBJ2-5; tentatively, D is TRBD1 (6 bases). The J call may be faulty, since TRBJ2-7 better matches the DNA end. Germline V gives CDR1 MDHEN, CDR2 SYDVKM. The CDR3 length is 16 residues. The CDR3 DNA reads as TGTGCCAGCAGCTACGCACTGGACAGCCGCACCTACGAGCAGTACTTC. It encodes CASSYALDSRTYEQYF.

The chain couples TRBV11-2 to TRBJ2-2, with 11 bases that match TRBD2. Per the germline V gene, CDR1 is SGHAT and CDR2 is FQNNGV. This CDR3 is built from 16 residues. V was pared by 2 bases and J by 4 bases, with 3 bases of the junction left unmatched. The CDR3 DNA is TGTGCCAGCAGCTTACTAGCGGGAGGTCGCACCGGGGAGCTGTTTTTT. This sequence encodes CASSLLAGGRTGELFF.

The rearrangement links TRBV19 to TRBJ1-2, with unresolved D. Germline loops: CDR1 LNHDA, CDR2 SQIVND (reference sequence). The CDR3 spans 14 residues. V shed 7 bases and J shed 2 bases, with 14 bases lying between them. The CDR3 reads CASNHRGRNYGYTF. CDR3 bases: TGTGCCAGTAACCACCGCGGACGGAACTATGGCTACACCTTC.

Details on this clone: In the same sample, other DNA sequences code for this CDR3. J is TRBJ1-3 and V is TRBV18; D is undetermined. Trimming took 3 bases from V and 2 from J, leaving 2 bases between them. Looked up from germline, CDR1 is KGHSH and CDR2 is LQKENI. CDR3 length: 12 amino acids. The CDR3 spells CASSPPGNTIYF. In nucleotides, the CDR3 is TGTGCCAGCTCACCCCCTGGAAACACCATATATTTT.

The chain combines TRBV4-1 with TRBJ2-7, with D possibly being TRBD2 (5 bases). Germline CDR1 is MGHRA and CDR2 is YSYEKL. The V gene lost 0 bases and the J gene lost 7 bases, with 7 bases spanning the gap. CDR3 length equals 12 residues. CDR3 sequence (DNA): TGCGCCAGCAGCCAAGATAGGAGGGAGCAGTACTTC. Its protein product is CASSQDRREQYF.

V and J are TRBV7-3 and TRBJ1-3, with TRBD1 matching over 8 bases. Per germline, CDR1 SGHTA and CDR2 FQGTGA. V lost 5 bases to trimming and J lost 3 bases; unmatched junction nucleotides: 9. The CDR3 consists of 16 residues. CDR3 nucleotides: TGTGCCAGCAGCAACCCCGCAGGGGGCGGTGGAAACACCATATATTTT. Amino acids: CASSNPAGGGGNTIYF.

The chain employs TRBV25-1 and TRBJ2-1, with unresolved D. Germline V lookup: CDR1 MGHDK, CDR2 SYGVNS. CDR3 length: 15 residues. V was clipped by 4 bases and J by 0 bases, with 10 bases between them. CDR3 nucleotides: TGTGCCAGCAGTGTCTTGTTGAGCTCCTACAATGAGCAGTTCTTC. This translates into CASSVLLSSYNEQFF.

The V and J genes are TRBV29-1 and TRBJ2-7; 8 bases agree with TRBD2. This CDR3 contains 12 residues. V was clipped by 5 bases and J by 6 bases; unmatched bases: 6. Looked up from germline, CDR1 is SQVTM and CDR2 is ANQGSEA. The CDR3 is CSVTGTRVEQYF. The CDR3 DNA is TGCAGCGTTACCGGGACTAGGGTCGAGCAGTACTTC.

The chain has TRBV9 and TRBJ2-1, with D perhaps matching TRBD2 (6 bases). The CDR3 totals 15 residues. Germline CDR1 SGDLS, CDR2 YYNGEE. V lost 4 bases and J lost 4, with 15 bases in between. The CDR3 DNA reads as TGTGCCAGCAGCCGCCCTGGAGGGCGTTACAATGAGCAGTTCTTC. Amino acid sequence: CASSRPGGRYNEQFF. Full variable domain (rest looked up from reference TRBV9 and TRBJ2-1): DSGVTQTPKHLITATGQRVTLRCSPRSGDLSVYWYQQSLDQGLQFLIQYYNGEERAKGNILERFSAQQFPDLHSELNLSSLELGDSALYFCASSRPGGRYNEQFFGPGTRLTVL.

This clone appeared a single time. The chain recombines TRBV5-1 with TRBJ2-6, with no clear D. Germline loops: CDR1 SGHRS, CDR2 YFSETQ. The length of the CDR3 is 15 residues. V lost 4 bases and J lost 0, with 8 bases in between. CDR3 coding DNA: TGCGCCAGCAGCAGTGCCGGCTCTGGGGCCAACGTCCTGACTTTC. It yields the protein CASSSAGSGANVLTF.

The chain employs TRBV6-5 and TRBJ1-3; D not certain. The CDR3 runs 16 residues. In germline, CDR1 is MNHEY, CDR2 SVGAGI. Trimming stripped 2 bases from V and 0 bases from J, with 11 bases between. CDR3 sequence (DNA): TGTGCCAGCAGTTACGGTCGACTACGCTCTGGAAACACCATATATTTT. It is translated as CASSYGRLRSGNTIYF.

The V and J genes are TRBV19 and TRBJ1-5; D is unclear. Trimming stripped 5 bases from V and 11 bases from J, with 10 bases between. The CDR3 length is 11 residues. Germline-derived CDR1 and CDR2 are LNHDA and SQIVND (reference sequence). The CDR3 reads CASSFHQAQHF. The CDR3 DNA is TGTGCCAGTAGTTTCCACCAAGCCCAGCATTTT.